The TCR beta chain under discussion was sequenced for a study of cytomegalovirus exposure and HLA in healthy donors (dated by TCRdb to 2016 to 2017). Background on the whole study: An earlier analysis of 587 of the donors reported 276 Gb of sequence data and about 120 million unique TCR beta sequences obtained from 180 million or so T cells. Approximately 300 gigabases of sequencing data and 70 million to 95 million unique TCR sequences made up an early release that covered approximately 620 HLA-typed donors. Of the 398 genotyped donors, 75% to 85% were placed in the genetic ancestry cluster associated with self-reported Caucasian donors. The study aimed to test whether signatures of past pathogen exposure could be identified by cataloging public T cell receptors. The T cell repertoires of 666 subjects were profiled by immunosequencing and related to cytomegalovirus serostatus. In addition to the first cohort of approximately 670 subjects, a separate validation cohort of approximately 130 different subjects was used. To predict cytomegalovirus infection status, the study combined high-throughput TCR immunosequencing, statistical association of individual TCRs with disease status, and machine learning. To study patterns of TCR occurrence, a later analysis re-analyzed previously published TCR beta repertoires from 550 to 800 donors and added high-resolution HLA genotyping. Rather than using new phenotypic data, the later analysis identified candidate immune exposures from TCR beta sequences and from how often those sequences occurred across donors. In an earlier analysis of roughly 580 of the donors, high-throughput TCR beta sequencing was used to judge whether each TCR beta V gene segment behaved as functional or pseudogenic. Donor age, sex, ethnicity and CMV serostatus were collected together with the repertoire data. In a later genetic analysis, genome-wide SNP genotypes for about three fifths of the 666 donors were used, and that subset was treated as a discovery cohort. Every discovery cohort repertoire had been produced on one sequencing platform. Class I and class II HLA loci were covered by the typing at four-digit resolution. Typing coverage differed by locus: A, B, C, DRB1 and DQB1 were typed in about 620-640 donors, DQA1 in roughly 510, DPA1 in around 580, and DPB1 in 472. Four to six DR-DQ haplotypes were handled as single units for association and clustering because linkage in the cohort was strong. On average, roughly 240,000 unique TCR beta nucleotide sequences were sequenced per donor among 398 genotyped donors of the cohort, with roughly a sixth of those sequences being non-productive. Beyond this particular receptor, the publication reports: In a later analysis, several top co-occurrence clusters were reported to appear linked to parvovirus B19, influenza, CMV and Epstein-Barr virus. A later analysis found that HLA-associated TCR beta chains were more clonally expanded and had lower generation probabilities than equally common non-associated chains. A few of the identified cytomegalovirus-associated TCR beta chains were confirmed in vitro to be specific for cytomegalovirus antigens. According to a later analysis, TCR association rates differed among HLA loci, with DRB1 alleles showing the most associated TCRs and HLA-C alleles showing the fewest. The cohort was sequenced for TCR beta chains only, and without alpha or paired-chain data the features that could be detected were limited. HLA typing was unavailable for some donors at each locus, so association tests used only the typed subset. A later genetic analysis reported fewer N-insertions in productive TCRs among donors in an Asian-associated ancestry cluster than the roughly 700-donor mean. Across donors, most TCR sequences were observed very rarely, whereas some public TCRs were present in many individuals. Because counts were too low, more than 15 rarely observed V segments, including chromosome 9 orphons, were left out of the earlier analysis of 500 to 750 of the donors. A total of 150 to 200 TCR beta chains were listed by the study as associated with cytomegalovirus. An association between a missense DCLRE1C variant and V-gene and J-gene trimming of TCR beta chains was found in a later genetic analysis and replicated in an independent cohort. A further reported finding was that TCR beta sequences accurately predicted the HLA-A and HLA-B alleles for most subjects in the first cohort. When HLA alleles, especially DR and DQ, strongly co-occurred, attributing TCR associations to individual alleles was difficult. A cluster of highly shared sequence variants was judged likely to be a technical artifact of the sequencing pipeline. It was suggested by the authors that the approach could potentially be generalized to other disease states and immunological phenotypes. Presence/absence analyses assumed roughly uniform sequencing depth across donors, an assumption that may not hold. In both the original and validation cohorts, the classifier was reported to diagnose cytomegalovirus status with high specificity and sensitivity. Correlated functional status among segregating V segments might reflect linkage disequilibrium, but an unknown experimental factor could not be ruled out. In a later analysis, most CMV-associated TCR beta chains were found to appear HLA-restricted, with HLA associations seemingly driven largely by CMV exposure. At a false discovery rate of 0.05, a later analysis linked some 18,000 TCR beta sequences to specific HLA alleles. For the cohort, immune exposure information was limited to CMV serostatus. In an earlier analysis of around 500 of the donors, most TCR beta V segments appeared in productive rearrangements about 87% or about 30% of the time, broadly matching IMGT annotations. The 87-base-pair reads could not distinguish some IMGT-functional V segments, including TRBV6-2 and TRBV6-3, so those segments were excluded.

For CDR1 and CDR2, the germline V gene lists WSHSY and SAAADI. Germline trimming: 8 bases from V, 4 bases from J; junction bases outside gene matches: 9. The CDR3 contains 15 residues, cysteine and phenylalanine counted. The kept DNA is CDR3 alone, 45 bases in frame from the first base. Library generation was performed with the immunoSEQ multiplex PCR assay. For the multiplex PCR, a mixture combining 60 forward primers for TCR Vbeta segments and 13 reverse primers for TCR Jbeta segments was used. The CDR3 region of rearranged TCR beta genes was amplified from genomic DNA by a multiplex PCR assay. The amplified TCR beta libraries were sequenced on the Illumina HiSeq System as 87-base-pair reads. As for how the authors treated the data: A later analysis tallied around 82 million unique TCR beta chains across the 666 repertoires, and approximately 12 million of those chains were shared by two or more donors. To remove PCR and sequencing errors, raw reads were error-corrected and collapsed into unique sequences using a nearest-neighbor algorithm that merged closely related sequences. Alignment of CDR3 sequences to IMGT reference sequences was used to assign V, D and J gene segments. For a sequence to be retained, at least a six-nucleotide match to both a V gene segment and a J gene segment was required. A rearrangement counted as productive if the CDR3 had no stop codons and remained in frame with V and J, and every other rearrangement counted as non-productive. Following IMGT convention, CDR3 was defined as the stretch from the second conserved V-encoded cysteine to the conserved J-encoded phenylalanine. The earlier analysis of 587 of the donors excluded any sequence lacking an unambiguous match to a single V gene segment. In an earlier analysis of 450 to 750 of the donors, a V segment was called functional when productive rearrangements were above 56.7%, and segregating when the standard deviation between donors exceeded 5%. A statistical classification framework was built for diagnosing cytomegalovirus status from the catalog of TCR beta chain sequences. V and J gene assignment, in a later analysis, came from comparing TCR nucleotide sequences with IMGT/GENE-DB human TR gene sequences. A later analysis assigned CDR3 sequences and most-parsimonious VDJ recombination scenarios with the TCRdist pipeline. A later analysis defined each TCR beta chain by its CDR3 amino acid sequence plus V-gene family, and excluded reads lacking a unique V-gene family. To address suspected cross-contamination and a sequencing artifact, a later analysis removed around 600 highly shared, low-generation-probability nucleotide sequences. In a later analysis, a clonal expansion index for each public chain was calculated from normalized within-repertoire ranks of inferred template counts. In a later analysis, generation probabilities were computed with a VDJ recombination model fitted to out-of-frame rearrangements, and the resulting probabilities were checked against IGoR. Hypergeometric tests were used in a later analysis to score TCR-TCR, TCR-HLA and TCR-CMV co-occurrence, with a repertoire-size bias correction applied to the TCR pairs. In a later analysis, false discovery rates were estimated by permuting HLA or CMV assignments 20 times. In a later analysis, co-occurring TCRs were grouped with DBSCAN, and TCRdist sequence similarity was added when clustering was performed within HLA-allele-positive subsets. For co-occurrence clustering, repertoires with fewer than 30,000 or more than 120,000 public chains were excluded, along with roughly 5 repertoires with anomalous nucleotide sharing. TCRdb obtained this table from immuneACCESS and retained in-frame rearrangements with V and J assigned. These tables miss some clones; where compared with another copy, unresolved V genes account for less than half of the shortfall, and the remainder is unexplained. V and J calls and clone size are as listed in that table; D and trimming were resolved from the DNA. The sample's clone listing holds about 200,000 clones. The ten largest clones add up to around 1.1% of the sample.

As to this clone: Its antigen remains unidentified.

The cohort was made up of approximately 670 healthy bone marrow donors. Cohort members were all nominally healthy when sampled, although unrecorded immune exposures were likely present. The donor tested CMV seropositive and was one of the 289 seropositive cohort members. Every donor gave a peripheral blood sample, and the peripheral blood mononuclear cells from that sample were used for TCR beta sequencing. Genomic DNA extraction from the blood cell samples was performed with the Qiagen DNeasy Blood Extraction Kit. This sequence was found in a girl aged 2 to 10 in good health and CMV-seropositive. The receptor chain draws on TRBV10-2 and TRBJ2-7, with 12 bases in between that match TRBD2. The sample was PBMCs. The CDR3 region has the sequence CASADWTSGIYEQYF. The DNA sequence is TGCGCCAGCGCCGATTGGACTAGCGGGATATACGAGCAGTACTTC.